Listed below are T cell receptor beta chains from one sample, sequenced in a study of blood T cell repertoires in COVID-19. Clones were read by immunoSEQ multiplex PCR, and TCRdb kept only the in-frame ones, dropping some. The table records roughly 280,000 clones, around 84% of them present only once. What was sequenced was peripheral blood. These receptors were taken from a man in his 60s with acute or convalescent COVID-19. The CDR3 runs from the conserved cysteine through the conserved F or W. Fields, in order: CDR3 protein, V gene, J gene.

CDR3: CASSPRLDTRLFF; V: TRBV25-1; J: TRBJ1-4
CDR3: CASSSPSRFTDTQYF; V: TRBV5-6; J: TRBJ2-3
CDR3: CASSLRSGQGFSSNTEAFF; V: TRBV5-1; J: TRBJ1-1
CDR3: CASSLASGFGTGDYEQYF; V: TRBV7-6; J: TRBJ2-7
CDR3: CASSLGPGGIQPQHF; V: TRBV7-9; J: TRBJ1-5
CDR3: CASSALSGNQPQHF; V: TRBV9; J: TRBJ1-5
CDR3: CASSLAQGTSGSTDTQYF; V: TRBV7-9; J: TRBJ2-3
CDR3: CASSFPEGRGWNTEAFF; V: TRBV5-1; J: TRBJ1-1
CDR3: CASSLRQGTNTGELFF; V: TRBV7-8; J: TRBJ2-2
CDR3: CASSLGGSGTPYEQYF; V: TRBV7-2; J: TRBJ2-7
CDR3: CARSASSYEQYF; V: TRBV5-3; J: TRBJ2-7
CDR3: CASSLVRRGLQETQYF; V: TRBV7-9; J: TRBJ2-5
CDR3: CASSLGDRGQADGYTF; V: TRBV5-4; J: TRBJ1-2
CDR3: CASSQGGDTDTQYF; V: TRBV3-1/TRBV3-2; J: TRBJ2-3
CDR3: CASSLDGTGYNYGYTF; V: TRBV7-2; J: TRBJ1-2
CDR3: CASSAGTGGTQETQYF; V: TRBV27; J: TRBJ2-5
CDR3: CARSRRQGSNEQYF; V: TRBV5-3; J: TRBJ2-7
CDR3: CASSPGQGEGGYTF; V: TRBV5-1; J: TRBJ1-2
CDR3: CASRNLRDTQETQYF; V: TRBV10-2; J: TRBJ2-5
CDR3: CASSVGPGSYNEQFF; V: TRBV9; J: TRBJ2-1
CDR3: CASSSTFSPLHF; V: TRBV7-9; J: TRBJ1-6
CDR3: CASSSRNQGWRDGELFF; V: TRBV11-2; J: TRBJ2-2
CDR3: CASSYSNDRENIQYF; V: TRBV6-5; J: TRBJ2-4
CDR3: CASSLRRGSNQPQHF; V: TRBV27; J: TRBJ1-5
CDR3: CASSPGQGISGQYF; V: TRBV5-1; J: TRBJ2-7
CDR3: CASSLAYASGSTGELFF; V: TRBV5-1; J: TRBJ2-2
CDR3: CASSPGAGNQPQHF; V: TRBV4-1; J: TRBJ1-5
CDR3: CASSVTGTYWRGQYF; V: TRBV7-2; J: TRBJ2-7
CDR3: CASSPPAGRSEQFF; V: TRBV3-1/TRBV3-2; J: TRBJ2-1
CDR3: CASSGVAGVNEKLFF; V: TRBV2; J: TRBJ1-4
CDR3: CASRLATGWPYNEQFF; V: TRBV7-9; J: TRBJ2-1
CDR3: CASSDRVVTQYF; V: TRBV28; J: TRBJ2-5
CDR3: CASSGQGRREQYF; V: TRBV9; J: TRBJ2-7
CDR3: CASSFIGTGLYGYTF; V: TRBV5-1; J: TRBJ1-2
CDR3: CASRGGRNQPQHF; V: TRBV2; J: TRBJ1-5
CDR3: CASSHPPGLAGIPNTGELFF; V: TRBV5-1; J: TRBJ2-2
CDR3: CASSADRGNTDTQYF; V: TRBV6-4; J: TRBJ2-3
CDR3: CAWSVVAGPQETQYF; V: TRBV30; J: TRBJ2-5
CDR3: CASSLKGGEGPFGQQFF; V: TRBV7-9; J: TRBJ2-1
CDR3: CATQGSSYNEQFF; V: TRBV2; J: TRBJ2-1
CDR3: CASSPEGLPNTEAFF; V: TRBV28; J: TRBJ1-1